The 21 T cell receptor beta chains listed next were all sequenced from one sample in a study of Graves' ophthalmopathy and Graves' hyperthyroidism. RNA transcripts were the template, and TCR beta CDR3 regions were amplified from them. RT-PCR with HTBI primers came first, then second-round multiplex PCR. TCRdb recomputed calls from the multiplex PCR reads with MiXCR, one row per CDR3 protein. The table lists about 410,000 distinct CDR3 sequences, 15% to 20% of them singletons. Material: peripheral blood. These receptors all stem from a woman under 30 with Graves' ophthalmopathy.

This clonotype was counted at least ten times. The V gene is TRBV30, the J gene TRBJ2-7; D possibly corresponds to TRBD1 (6 bases). Trimming removed 4 bases from V and 0 bases from J, with 10 bases in between. The germline V gene has CDR1 GTSNPN and CDR2 SVGIG (reference sequence). This CDR3 is built from 13 residues. CDR3 region: CAWKGGHSYEQYF. The CDR3 DNA follows: TGTGCCTGGAAAGGGGGTCACTCCTACGAGCAGTACTTC.

In this sample, this clonotype turned up a few times. The genes are TRBV6-1 and TRBJ1-5; possible D gene TRBD1, 5 bases. This CDR3 spans 14 amino acids. The germline V gene has CDR1 MNHNS and CDR2 SASEGT. V gave up 6 bases and J gave up 2 bases, with 11 bases separating them. The CDR3 DNA follows: TGTGCCAGCAGGAAAACAGGTGGCAATCAGCCCCAGCATTTT. This sequence encodes CASRKTGGNQPQHF.

This clonotype came up many times. One end of the junction does not line up with germline, which may come from a read error. In nucleotides, the CDR3 is TGTGCCAGCAGTGGGTCGACAGGGGGCAAGGTTTCGATTGCTTTCTTT. Translating it yields CASSGSTGGKVSIAFF. The rearrangement links TRBV10-3 to TRBJ1-1; 10 positions agree with TRBD1. Germline V CDR1 and CDR2: ENHRY, SYGVKD. This CDR3 is built from 16 residues.

This clonotype was found many times. The rearrangement uses TRBV12-3 or TRBV12-4 and TRBJ2-7, with D possibly called TRBD1 or TRBD2 (5 bases each). V was shortened by 7 bases and J by 1 base, with 14 bases between the two germline ends. This CDR3 contains 14 residues. CDR3: CASKPGTFSYEQYF. For the CDR3, the DNA is TGTGCCAGCAAGCCGGGGACCTTTTCCTACGAGCAGTACTTC.

This clonotype has a count of ten or more. The chain links TRBV24-1 to TRBJ1-5; 7 nucleotides agree with TRBD1. Per germline, CDR1 KGHDR and CDR2 SFDVKD. The CDR3 runs to 14 residues. V lost 5 bases, J lost 7 bases, and 7 bases stayed unmatched. In DNA, the CDR3 is TGTGCCACCAGTGGTTACAGGGGCGGGCAGCCCCAGCATTTT. Protein: CATSGYRGGQPQHF.

This clonotype appeared many times. This chain uses TRBV5-1 with TRBJ1-1; 8 bases align to TRBD1. V was pared by 0 bases and J by 4 bases, with 14 bases of the junction left unmatched. The CDR3 contains 18 residues. Per the germline V gene, CDR1 is SGHRS and CDR2 is YFSETQ. CDR3 nucleotides: TGCGCCAGCAGCTTGGCCCCATCAGGGGGCGGATCAAGCACTGAAGCTTTCTTT. Translation: CASSLAPSGGGSSTEAFF.

This clonotype appeared many times. V and J are TRBV10-2 and TRBJ2-6, with TRBD1 matching over 10 bases. This CDR3 region has 17 residues. Losses at the gene ends were 8 bases for V and 1 base for J; bases not matched to a gene: 8. Germline V CDR1 and CDR2: WSHSY, SAAADI. CDR3 sequence: CASRGQGEYSGANVLTF. The CDR3 coding sequence is TGCGCCAGCCGCGGACAGGGGGAATATTCTGGGGCCAACGTCCTGACTTTC.

This clonotype was seen at least ten times. CDR3: CASSLETGIGYTF. The DNA for the CDR3 is TGTGCCAGCAGCTTAGAAACGGGGATAGGCTACACCTTC. V gene TRBV11-2 combines with J gene TRBJ1-2, with no clear D. This CDR3 region has 13 residues. Germline values: CDR1 SGHAT, CDR2 FQNNGV. V lost 0 bases and J 8 bases, leaving 10 bases between the germline ends.

This clonotype showed up many times. The chain combines TRBV30 with TRBJ1-5; D not resolved. The CDR3 length is 14 residues. The germline gives CDR1 GTSNPN, CDR2 SVGIG (reference sequence). Between the trimmed V and J ends, which lost 5 bases and 5 bases, there was a span of 16 bases. For the CDR3, the DNA is TGTGCCTGGTCTCAACCGTGGGGATATCAGCCCCAGCATTTT. This codes for CAWSQPWGYQPQHF.

This clonotype was counted many times. The chain couples TRBV12-3 or TRBV12-4 to TRBJ2-7, with 8 bases matching TRBD2. V gave up 6 bases and J gave up 0 bases; unmatched junction bases: 4. The CDR3 contains 14 residues. The CDR3 loop reads CASSTSGGSYEQYF. CDR3 sequence (DNA): TGTGCCAGCAGCACAAGCGGGGGCTCCTACGAGCAGTACTTC.

This clonotype was observed at least ten times. This chain uses TRBV20-1 with TRBJ1-2; TRBD1 might be the D (5 bases). The germline V gene has CDR1 DFQATT and CDR2 SNEGSKA (reference sequence). The CDR3 has 13 residues. Trimming removed 3 bases from V and 2 bases from J, with 10 bases in between. CDR3 bases: TGCAGTGCTAGTGAGGGGCAGAACTATGGCTACACCTTC. It translates to CSASEGQNYGYTF.

This clonotype was observed many times. The genes are TRBV6-2 or TRBV6-3 and TRBJ2-5; TRBD1 or TRBD2 may be the D gene (5 bases each). Trimming shortened V by 6 bases and J by 2 bases, and 16 bases separated the two germline ends. Per the germline V gene, CDR1 is MNHEY and CDR2 is SVGEGT. The CDR3 has 15 amino acids. The CDR3, as DNA: TGTGCCAGCAGGCTGCTGGGACGCGATCAAGAGACCCAGTACTTC. Its protein is CASRLLGRDQETQYF.

The rearrangement uses TRBV11-2 and TRBJ1-1; perhaps TRBD1 as D (5 bases). This CDR3 spans 17 amino acids. V lost 2 bases and J 6 bases, leaving 22 bases between the germline ends. Per the germline V gene, CDR1 is SGHAT and CDR2 is FQNNGV. The CDR3 loop reads CASSLKWAASRVPEAFF. In DNA, the CDR3 is TGTGCCAGCAGCTTAAAATGGGCTGCTTCCAGGGTCCCTGAAGCTTTCTTT.

This clonotype was counted ten times or more. The V gene is TRBV9, the J gene TRBJ1-2; TRBD1 matches 8 bases. CDR3 size: 16 residues. The V gene end was trimmed by 0 bases and the J gene end by 2 bases; junction bases not matched to a gene: 6. From germline, CDR1 is SGDLS and CDR2 YYNGEE. As DNA, the CDR3 is TGTGCCAGCAGCGTAGATTCGGGACAGGTCAACTATGGCTACACCTTC. It encodes CASSVDSGQVNYGYTF.

This clonotype was seen many times. The chain carries TRBV24-1 and TRBJ2-5; possible D gene TRBD1, 6 bases. This CDR3 has 14 amino acids. The germline gives CDR1 KGHDR, CDR2 SFDVKD. With 4 bases removed from V and 5 bases from J, the gap between germline ends came to 13 bases. CDR3 in DNA: TGTGCCACCAGTGACCCAACAGGGTTGGAGACCCAGTACTTC. It translates to CATSDPTGLETQYF.

The chain joins TRBV18 to TRBJ2-5; no clear D gene. V was trimmed by 2 bases and J by 5 bases, leaving 18 bases between them. The CDR3 runs 16 residues. Germline values: CDR1 KGHSH, CDR2 LQKENI. CDR3 DNA sequence: TGTGCCAGCTCACCAGGGCTGGGGAAGGTTGAGGAGACCCAGTACTTC. This translates into CASSPGLGKVEETQYF. Looking up the rest from reference TRBV18 and TRBJ2-5 gives the full variable domain: NAGVMQNPRHLVRRRGQEARLRCSPMKGHSHVYWYRQLPEEGLKFMVYLQKENIIDESGMPKERFSAEFPKEGPSILRIQQVVRGDSAAYFCASSPGLGKVEETQYFGPGTRLLVL.

This clonotype was seen at least ten times. The chain recombines TRBV28 with TRBJ1-1; D gene uncertain. This CDR3 is built from 13 residues. Germline CDR1 reads MDHEN; CDR2 reads SYDVKM. Trimming stripped 5 bases from V and 7 bases from J, with 14 bases between. CDR3 amino acids: CASSPYSGGEAFF. Written as DNA, the CDR3 is TGTGCCAGCAGTCCGTACTCAGGAGGTGAAGCTTTCTTT.

The V and J genes are TRBV6-1 and TRBJ2-5, with unresolved D. Germline V gene lookup returns CDR1 MNHNS and CDR2 SASEGT. CDR3 length: 12 amino acids. V was pared by 4 bases and J by 2 bases, with 5 bases between. As DNA, the CDR3 is TGTGCCAGCAGTGCGGCTCAAGAGACCCAGTACTTC. Translated: CASSAAQETQYF.

The sample holds many counts of this clonotype. This chain links TRBV12-3 or TRBV12-4 with TRBJ2-3; maybe TRBD1 (5 bases). CDR3 size: 13 residues. V was clipped by 2 bases and J by 7 bases, with 10 bases between them. CDR3 protein: CASSLMGQYTQYF. The CDR3 DNA sequence: TGTGCCAGCAGTTTAATGGGGCAATATACGCAGTATTTT.

CDR3 loop: CSVALGSGQPQHF. The CDR3, as DNA: TGCAGCGTTGCTTTAGGGAGTGGCCAGCCCCAGCATTTT. The chain links TRBV29-1 to TRBJ1-5; D not certain. Germline CDR1 and CDR2: SQVTM and ANQGSEA. This CDR3 contains 13 residues. The V and J ends lost 4 bases and 7 bases respectively, with 14 bases between them.

Ten or more counts support this clonotype. The chain joins TRBV7-2 to TRBJ1-5; possibly TRBD1 for D (5 bases). V lost 2 bases, J lost 7 bases, and 9 bases lay in between. CDR1 SGHTA and CDR2 FQGNSA come from the germline V gene. CDR3 length equals 13 residues. The chain's CDR3 is CASSLTGLQPQHF. The CDR3 bases are TGTGCCAGCAGCTTAACAGGCCTACAGCCCCAGCATTTT.